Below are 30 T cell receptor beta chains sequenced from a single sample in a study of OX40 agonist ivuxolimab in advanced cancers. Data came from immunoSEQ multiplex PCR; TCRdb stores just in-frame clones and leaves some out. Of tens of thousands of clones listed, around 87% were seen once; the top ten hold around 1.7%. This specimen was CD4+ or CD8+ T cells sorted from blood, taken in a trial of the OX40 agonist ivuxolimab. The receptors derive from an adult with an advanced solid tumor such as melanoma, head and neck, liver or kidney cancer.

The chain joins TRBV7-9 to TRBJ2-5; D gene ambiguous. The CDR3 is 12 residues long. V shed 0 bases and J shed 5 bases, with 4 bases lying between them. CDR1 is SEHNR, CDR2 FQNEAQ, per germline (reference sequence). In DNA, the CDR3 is TGTGCCAGCAGCTTAGCGGGGGAGACCCAGTACTTC. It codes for CASSLAGETQYF.

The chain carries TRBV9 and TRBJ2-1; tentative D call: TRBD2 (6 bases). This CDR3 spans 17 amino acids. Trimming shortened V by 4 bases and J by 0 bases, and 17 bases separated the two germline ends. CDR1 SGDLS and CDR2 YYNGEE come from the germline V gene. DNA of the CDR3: TGTGCCAGCAGCACGTTTGCTAGCGCGAGCTCCTACAATGAGCAGTTCTTC. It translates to CASSTFASASSYNEQFF.

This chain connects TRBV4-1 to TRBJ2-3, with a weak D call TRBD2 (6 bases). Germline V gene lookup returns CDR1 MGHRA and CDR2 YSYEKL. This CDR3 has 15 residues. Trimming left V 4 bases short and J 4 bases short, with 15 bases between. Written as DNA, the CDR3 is TGCGCCAGCAGCCCCTCGGGACTTCGCGCAGATACGCAGTATTTT. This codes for CASSPSGLRADTQYF.

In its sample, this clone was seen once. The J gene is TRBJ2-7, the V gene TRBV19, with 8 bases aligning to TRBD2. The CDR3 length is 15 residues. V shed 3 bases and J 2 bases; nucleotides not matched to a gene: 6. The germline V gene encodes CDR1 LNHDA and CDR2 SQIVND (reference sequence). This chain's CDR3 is CASSIGLASPYEQYF. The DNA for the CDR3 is TGTGCCAGTAGTATCGGACTAGCATCACCCTACGAGCAGTACTTC. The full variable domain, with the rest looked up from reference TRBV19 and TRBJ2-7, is DGGITQSPKYLFRKEGQNVTLSCEQNLNHDAMYWYRQDPGQGLRLIYYSQIVNDFQKGDIAEGYSVSREKKESFPLTVTSAQKNPTAFYLCASSIGLASPYEQYFGPGTRLTVT.

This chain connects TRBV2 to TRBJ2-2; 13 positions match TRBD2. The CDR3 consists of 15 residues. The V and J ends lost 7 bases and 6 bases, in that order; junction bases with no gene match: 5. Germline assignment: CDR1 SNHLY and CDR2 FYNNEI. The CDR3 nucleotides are TGTGCCAGCAATACGGGACTAGCGGGATCCGGGGAGCTGTTTTTT. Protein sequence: CASNTGLAGSGELFF.

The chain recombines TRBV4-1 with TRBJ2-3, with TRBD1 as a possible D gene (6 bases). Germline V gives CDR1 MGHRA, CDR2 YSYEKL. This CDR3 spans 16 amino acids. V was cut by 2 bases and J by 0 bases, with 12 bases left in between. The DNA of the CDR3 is TGCGCCAGCAGCCAACCTGGACAGCTGAGCACAGATACGCAGTATTTT. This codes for CASSQPGQLSTDTQYF.

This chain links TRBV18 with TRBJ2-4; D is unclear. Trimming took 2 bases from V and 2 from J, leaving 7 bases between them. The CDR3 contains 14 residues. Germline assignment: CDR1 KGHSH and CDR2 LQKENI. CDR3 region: CASSPSDTKNIQYF. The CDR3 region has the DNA TGTGCCAGCTCACCAAGTGACACCAAAAACATTCAGTACTTC.

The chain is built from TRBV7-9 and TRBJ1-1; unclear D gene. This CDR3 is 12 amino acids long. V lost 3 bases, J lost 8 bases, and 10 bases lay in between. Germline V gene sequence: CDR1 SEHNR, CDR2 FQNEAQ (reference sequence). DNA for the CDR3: TGTGCCAGCAGCTTCCTGAACGGGGAAGCTTTCTTT. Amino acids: CASSFLNGEAFF. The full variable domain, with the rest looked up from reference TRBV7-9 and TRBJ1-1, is DTGVSQNPRHKITKRGQNVTFRCDPISEHNRLYWYRQTLGQGPEFLTYFQNEAQLEKSRLLSDRFSAERPKGSFSTLEIQRTEQGDSAMYLCASSFLNGEAFFGQGTRLTVV.

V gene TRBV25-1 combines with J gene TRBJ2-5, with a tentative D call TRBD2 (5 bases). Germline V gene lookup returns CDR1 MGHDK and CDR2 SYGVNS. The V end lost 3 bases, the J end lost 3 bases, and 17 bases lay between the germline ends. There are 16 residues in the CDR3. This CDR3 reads CASSDTPVGVKETQYF. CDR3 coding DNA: TGTGCCAGCAGTGACACACCTGTCGGGGTGAAAGAGACCCAGTACTTC.

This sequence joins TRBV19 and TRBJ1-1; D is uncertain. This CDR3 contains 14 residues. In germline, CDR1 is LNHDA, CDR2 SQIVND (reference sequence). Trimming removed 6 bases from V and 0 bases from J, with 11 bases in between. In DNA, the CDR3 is TGTGCCAGTAGCCCACGGGCCATGAACACTGAAGCTTTCTTT. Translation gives CASSPRAMNTEAFF. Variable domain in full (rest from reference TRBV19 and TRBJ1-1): DGGITQSPKYLFRKEGQNVTLSCEQNLNHDAMYWYRQDPGQGLRLIYYSQIVNDFQKGDIAEGYSVSREKKESFPLTVTSAQKNPTAFYLCASSPRAMNTEAFFGQGTRLTVV.

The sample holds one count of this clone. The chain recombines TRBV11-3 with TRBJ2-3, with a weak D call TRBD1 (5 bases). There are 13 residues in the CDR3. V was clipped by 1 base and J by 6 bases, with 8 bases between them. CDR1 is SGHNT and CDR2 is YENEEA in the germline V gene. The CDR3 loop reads CASSLGQSDTQYF. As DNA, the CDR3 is TGTGCCAGCAGCTTAGGACAGTCGGATACGCAGTATTTT. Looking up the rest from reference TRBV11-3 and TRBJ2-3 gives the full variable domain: EAGVVQSPRYKIIEKKQPVAFWCNPISGHNTLYWYLQNLGQGPELLIRYENEEAVDDSQLPKDRFSAERLKGVDSTLKIQPAELGDSAVYLCASSLGQSDTQYFGPGTRLTVL.

Written as DNA, the CDR3 is TGCGCCAGCAGTGATCGGGTAGCGGGGTACAATGAGCAGTTCTTC. Translated, it gives CASSDRVAGYNEQFF. The gene calls are TRBV10-1 and TRBJ2-1; 8 bases align to TRBD2. V shed 3 bases, J shed 4 bases, and the junction held 5 bases outside the gene matches. Germline V CDR1 and CDR2: WNHNN, SYGVQD (reference sequence). This CDR3 is 15 amino acids long.

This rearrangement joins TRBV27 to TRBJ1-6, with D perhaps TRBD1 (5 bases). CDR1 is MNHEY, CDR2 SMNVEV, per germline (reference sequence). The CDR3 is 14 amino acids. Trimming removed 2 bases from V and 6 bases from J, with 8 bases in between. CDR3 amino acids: CASSLRQPNSPLHF. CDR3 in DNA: TGTGCCAGCAGTTTAAGACAGCCTAATTCACCCCTCCACTTT.

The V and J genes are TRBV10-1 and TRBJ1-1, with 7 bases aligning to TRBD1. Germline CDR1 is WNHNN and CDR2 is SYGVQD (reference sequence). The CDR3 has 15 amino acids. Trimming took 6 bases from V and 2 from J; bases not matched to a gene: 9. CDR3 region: CASRPNRGTNTEAFF. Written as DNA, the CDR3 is TGCGCCAGCAGGCCTAACAGGGGCACAAACACTGAAGCTTTCTTT.

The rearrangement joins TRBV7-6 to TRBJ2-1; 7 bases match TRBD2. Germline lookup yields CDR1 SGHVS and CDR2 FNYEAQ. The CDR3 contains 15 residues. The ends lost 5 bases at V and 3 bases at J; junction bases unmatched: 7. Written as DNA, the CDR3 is TGTGCCAGCAGCAAAACGTTAGCGGGCTACAATGAGCAGTTCTTC. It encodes CASSKTLAGYNEQFF.

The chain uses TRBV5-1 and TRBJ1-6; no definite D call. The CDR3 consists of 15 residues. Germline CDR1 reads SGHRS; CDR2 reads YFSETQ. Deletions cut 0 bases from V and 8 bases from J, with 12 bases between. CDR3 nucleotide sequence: TGCGCCAGCAGCTTGGGAGGCTCGAGGGATTCACCCCTCCACTTT. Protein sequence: CASSLGGSRDSPLHF.

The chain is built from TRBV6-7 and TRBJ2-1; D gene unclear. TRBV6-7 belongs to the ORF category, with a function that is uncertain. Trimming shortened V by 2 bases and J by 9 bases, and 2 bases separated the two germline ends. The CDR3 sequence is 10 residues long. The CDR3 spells CASSYGEQFF. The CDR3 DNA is TGTGCCAGCAGTTACGGTGAGCAGTTCTTC.

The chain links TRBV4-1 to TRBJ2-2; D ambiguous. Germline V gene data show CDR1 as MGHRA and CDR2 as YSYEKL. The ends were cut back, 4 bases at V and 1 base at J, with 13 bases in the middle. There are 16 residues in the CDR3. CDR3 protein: CASSRLGIGNTGELFF. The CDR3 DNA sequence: TGCGCCAGCAGCCGTCTCGGAATTGGGAACACCGGGGAGCTGTTTTTT.

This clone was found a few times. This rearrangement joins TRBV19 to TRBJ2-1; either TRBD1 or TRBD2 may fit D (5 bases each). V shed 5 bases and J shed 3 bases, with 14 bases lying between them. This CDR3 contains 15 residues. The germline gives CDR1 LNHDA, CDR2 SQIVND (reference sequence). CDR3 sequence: CASSPRGRDYNEQFF. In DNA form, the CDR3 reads TGTGCCAGTAGTCCCCGGGGCAGAGACTACAATGAGCAGTTCTTC.

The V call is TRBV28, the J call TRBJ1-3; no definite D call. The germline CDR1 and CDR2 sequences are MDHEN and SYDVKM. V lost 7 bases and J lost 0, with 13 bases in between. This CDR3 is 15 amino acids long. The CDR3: CASTRLRVSGNTIYF. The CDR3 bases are TGTGCCAGCACGAGGCTTCGAGTCTCTGGAAACACCATATATTTT.

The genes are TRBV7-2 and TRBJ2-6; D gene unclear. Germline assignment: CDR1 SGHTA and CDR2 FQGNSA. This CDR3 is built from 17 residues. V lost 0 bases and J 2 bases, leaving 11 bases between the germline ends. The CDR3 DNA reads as TGTGCCAGCAGCTTAGCGCAGAACAGTCCTGGGGCCAACGTCCTGACTTTC. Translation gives CASSLAQNSPGANVLTF.

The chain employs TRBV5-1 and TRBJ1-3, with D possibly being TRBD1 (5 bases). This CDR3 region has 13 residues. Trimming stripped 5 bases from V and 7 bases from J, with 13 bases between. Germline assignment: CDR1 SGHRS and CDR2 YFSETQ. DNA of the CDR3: TGCGCCAGCAGTCAGCAGGGTGGCAACACCATATATTTT. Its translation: CASSQQGGNTIYF.

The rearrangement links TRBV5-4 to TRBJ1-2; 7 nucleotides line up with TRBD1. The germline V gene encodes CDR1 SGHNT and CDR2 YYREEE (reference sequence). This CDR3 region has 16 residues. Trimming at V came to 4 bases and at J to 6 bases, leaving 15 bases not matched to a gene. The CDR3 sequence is CASSEGGDRHTNGYTF. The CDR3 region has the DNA TGTGCCAGCAGCGAGGGGGGGGACAGACATACAAATGGCTACACCTTC.

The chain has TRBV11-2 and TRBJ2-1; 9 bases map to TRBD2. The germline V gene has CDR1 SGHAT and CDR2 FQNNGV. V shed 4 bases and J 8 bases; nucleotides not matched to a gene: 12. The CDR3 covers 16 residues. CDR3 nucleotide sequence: TGTGCCAGCAGCTCCCGACTTAGCGGGAGTTTCGATGAGCAGTTCTTC. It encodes CASSSRLSGSFDEQFF.

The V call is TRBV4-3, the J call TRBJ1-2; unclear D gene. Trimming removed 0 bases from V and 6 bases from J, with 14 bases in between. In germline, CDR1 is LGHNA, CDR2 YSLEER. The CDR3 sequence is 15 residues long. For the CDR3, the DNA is TGCGCCAGCAGCCAAGACTGGGCAGAGATTAATGGCTACACCTTC. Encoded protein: CASSQDWAEINGYTF.

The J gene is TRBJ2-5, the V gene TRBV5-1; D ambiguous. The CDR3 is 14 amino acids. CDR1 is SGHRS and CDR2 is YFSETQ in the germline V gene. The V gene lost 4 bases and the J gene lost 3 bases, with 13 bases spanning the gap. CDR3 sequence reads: CASSPGWVEETQYF. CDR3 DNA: TGCGCCAGCAGCCCCGGTTGGGTAGAAGAGACCCAGTACTTC.

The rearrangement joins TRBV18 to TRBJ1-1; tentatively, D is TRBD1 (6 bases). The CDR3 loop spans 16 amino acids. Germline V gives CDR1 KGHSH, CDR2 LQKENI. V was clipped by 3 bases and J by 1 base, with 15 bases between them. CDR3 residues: CASSPPGVSRNTEAFF. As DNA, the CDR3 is TGTGCCAGCTCACCTCCAGGGGTTTCGCGGAACACTGAAGCTTTCTTT. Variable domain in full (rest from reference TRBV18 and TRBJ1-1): NAGVMQNPRHLVRRRGQEARLRCSPMKGHSHVYWYRQLPEEGLKFMVYLQKENIIDESGMPKERFSAEFPKEGPSILRIQQVVRGDSAAYFCASSPPGVSRNTEAFFGQGTRLTVV.

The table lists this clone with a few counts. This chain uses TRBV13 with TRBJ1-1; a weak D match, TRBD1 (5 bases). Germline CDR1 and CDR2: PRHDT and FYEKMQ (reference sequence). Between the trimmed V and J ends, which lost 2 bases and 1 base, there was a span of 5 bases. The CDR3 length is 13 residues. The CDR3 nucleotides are TGTGCCAGCAGCTTACAGGGGAACACTGAAGCTTTCTTT. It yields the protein CASSLQGNTEAFF.

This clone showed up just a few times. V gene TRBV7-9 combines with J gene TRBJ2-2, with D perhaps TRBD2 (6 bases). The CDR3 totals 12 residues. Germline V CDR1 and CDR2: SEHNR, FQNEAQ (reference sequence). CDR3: CATAGNTGELFF. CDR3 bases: TGTGCTACAGCGGGGAACACCGGGGAGCTGTTTTTT.

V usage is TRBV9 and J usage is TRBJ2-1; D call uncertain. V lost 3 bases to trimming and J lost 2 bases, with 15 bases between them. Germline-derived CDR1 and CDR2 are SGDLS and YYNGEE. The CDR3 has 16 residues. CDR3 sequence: CASSGTSDPTYNEQFF. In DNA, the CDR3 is TGTGCCAGCAGCGGAACAAGCGACCCGACCTACAATGAGCAGTTCTTC.